The 13 T cell receptor beta chains below all came from one sample that was sequenced in a study of response to subunit inactivated influenza vaccine. TCRdb redid the calling of the RT-PCR reads with MiXCR, one entry per CDR3 protein. The table lists roughly 670,000 distinct CDR3 sequences, around 15% of them singletons. Source: PBMCs from blood, taken less than 15 days before vaccination. The source is a middle-aged man who received an inactivated influenza vaccine.

The CDR3 loop reads CSAKTTGSNYGYTF. As DNA, the CDR3 is TGCAGTGCTAAAACGACAGGGTCGAACTATGGCTACACCTTC. The rearrangement joins TRBV20-1 to TRBJ1-2, with TRBD1 identical over 7 bases. The CDR3 totals 14 residues. The ends lost 4 bases at V and 2 bases at J; junction bases unmatched: 7. Germline CDR1 and CDR2: DFQATT and SNEGSKA (reference sequence).

This clonotype has only a few counts. The chain employs TRBV5-1 and TRBJ1-1; D is undetermined. The CDR3 runs to 13 residues. Germline CDR1 is SGHRS and CDR2 is YFSETQ. V lost 7 bases, J lost 10 bases, and 20 bases lay in between. CDR3 sequence: CASSDPPGLGAFF. CDR3 DNA sequence: TGCGCCAGCTCGGACCCACCCGGTCTCGGAGCTTTCTTT. The full variable domain, rest sourced from reference TRBV5-1 and TRBJ1-1, is KAGVTQTPRYLIKTRGQQVTLSCSPISGHRSVSWYQQTPGQGLQFLFEYFSETQRNKGNFPGRFSGRQFSNSRSEMNVSTLELGDSALYLCASSDPPGLGAFFGQGTRLTVV.

This clonotype was counted a few times. This chain connects TRBV6-1 to TRBJ2-7, with D perhaps TRBD2 (5 bases). Looked up from germline, CDR1 is MNHNS and CDR2 is SASEGT. The length of the CDR3 is 15 residues. The ends were cut back, 3 bases at V and 5 bases at J, with 17 bases in the middle. The CDR3 here is CASSDTPGWIDEQYF. DNA of the CDR3: TGTGCCAGCAGTGATACCCCGGGGTGGATTGACGAGCAGTACTTC.

In this sample, this clonotype turned up once. This chain connects TRBV15 to TRBJ1-1, with D unclear. V lost 1 base and J 6 bases, leaving 15 bases between the germline ends. The CDR3 length is 15 residues. The germline V gene encodes CDR1 LNHNV and CDR2 YYDKDF (reference sequence). The CDR3 bases are TGTGCCACCAGCAGAGGCCGAGGCGGTGGGGCTGAAGCTTTCTTT. This sequence encodes CATSRGRGGGAEAFF. Full variable domain (missing parts from reference TRBV15 and TRBJ1-1): DAMVIQNPRYQVTQFGKPVTLSCSQTLNHNVMYWYQQKSSQAPKLLFHYYDKDFNNEADTPDNFQSRRPNTSFCFLDIRSPGLGDTAMYLCATSRGRGGGAEAFFGQGTRLTVV.

This clonotype was counted only a few times. The chain employs TRBV9 and TRBJ2-6; 8 positions agree with TRBD1. CDR3 length: 18 amino acids. The germline CDR1 and CDR2 sequences are SGDLS and YYNGEE. The trim removed 3 bases at V and 7 bases at J, leaving 15 bases unmatched. The CDR3 nucleotides are TGTGCCAGCAGCGGGGCCGGGACAGGAGGATCGGGAGCCAACGTCCTGACTTTC. Amino acids: CASSGAGTGGSGANVLTF.

This clonotype was found many times. V is TRBV20-1 and J is TRBJ2-7; tentatively, D is TRBD1 (6 bases). The CDR3 covers 13 residues. Germline V lookup: CDR1 DFQATT, CDR2 SNEGSKA (reference sequence). The ends were cut back, 4 bases at V and 3 bases at J, with 13 bases in the middle. The CDR3 nucleotides are TGCAGTGCTATTAAAGACAGGAGCTACGAGCAGTACTTC. Amino acids: CSAIKDRSYEQYF.

This clonotype was counted at least ten times. The V gene is TRBV4-3, the J gene TRBJ1-1; maybe TRBD1 (6 bases). From germline, CDR1 is LGHNA and CDR2 YSLEER. Trimming cost V 0 bases and J 0 bases, with 14 bases left between them. This CDR3 is built from 17 residues. CDR3 in amino acids: CASSQDRPRTVNTEAFF. CDR3 bases: TGCGCCAGCAGCCAAGATCGCCCCCGGACAGTGAACACTGAAGCTTTCTTT.

This clonotype was seen a few times. The V gene is TRBV28, the J gene TRBJ2-2; D possibly matches TRBD1 or TRBD2 (5 bases each). Germline lookup yields CDR1 MDHEN and CDR2 SYDVKM. Trimming shortened V by 4 bases and J by 7 bases, and 16 bases separated the two germline ends. The CDR3 sequence is 15 residues long. The CDR3 nucleotides are TGTGCCAGCAGTTCGCGGTGGGGGACGGGCGGGGAGCTGTTTTTT. This gives the protein CASSSRWGTGGELFF. Full variable domain (remainder filled in from reference TRBV28 and TRBJ2-2): DVKVTQSSRYLVKRTGEKVFLECVQDMDHENMFWYRQDPGLGLRLIYFSYDVKMKEKGDIPEGYSVSREKKERFSLILESASTNQTSMYLCASSSRWGTGGELFFGEGSRLTVL.

This clonotype appeared a few times. The CDR3 sequence is CAISANPGANTGELFF. CDR3 DNA: TGTGCCATCAGTGCCAACCCGGGGGCGAACACCGGGGAGCTGTTTTTT. The chain combines TRBV10-3 with TRBJ2-2; TRBD2 is a possible D gene (6 bases). V lost 4 bases and J 0 bases, leaving 12 bases between the germline ends. This CDR3 is built from 16 residues. Germline V CDR1 and CDR2: ENHRY, SYGVKD.

This clonotype was observed a few times. This sequence joins TRBV6-2 or TRBV6-3 and TRBJ1-1; the match to TRBD1 covers 7 bases. V shed 8 bases, J shed 4 bases, and the junction held 10 bases outside the gene matches. Germline V lookup: CDR1 MNHEY, CDR2 SVGEGT. CDR3 length equals 14 residues. CDR3 region: CASRTTTGVTEAFF. The CDR3 DNA reads as TGTGCCAGCCGAACAACAACAGGGGTCACTGAAGCTTTCTTT.

This clonotype was counted at least ten times. V is TRBV5-5 and J is TRBJ2-1; TRBD1 is a possible D gene (6 bases). CDR1 is SGHKS and CDR2 is YYEKEE in the germline V gene (reference sequence). This CDR3 has 13 amino acids. V dropped 4 bases and J dropped 6 bases, with 11 bases sitting between them. In DNA form, the CDR3 reads TGTGCCAGCAGCGTGACAGGATCCAATGAGCAGTTCTTC. It yields the protein CASSVTGSNEQFF. The variable domain in full, completed from reference TRBV5-5 and TRBJ2-1, reads DAGVTQSPTHLIKTRGQQVTLRCSPISGHKSVSWYQQVLGQGPQFIFQYYEKEERGRGNFPDRFSARQFPNYSSELNVNALLLGDSALYLCASSVTGSNEQFFGPGTRLTVL.

This clonotype was counted between two and nine times. The gene calls are TRBV4-2 and TRBJ2-7; D is unresolved. V was shortened by 0 bases and J by 3 bases, with 12 bases between the two germline ends. The CDR3 is 15 residues long. CDR1 LGHNA and CDR2 YNFKEQ come from the germline V gene. CDR3 coding DNA: TGTGCCAGCAGCCAAGATCGGCAGGCCCTCTACGAGCAGTACTTC. Its protein product is CASSQDRQALYEQYF.

The J gene is TRBJ2-2, the V gene TRBV6-1; D ambiguous. The V gene's germline CDR1 is MNHNS and CDR2 SASEGT. The CDR3 extends over 14 amino acids. The V gene lost 2 bases and the J gene lost 6 bases, with 10 bases spanning the gap. In DNA, the CDR3 is TGTGCCAGCAGTGAAATCATAGGGTCCGGGGAGCTGTTTTTT. Its protein product is CASSEIIGSGELFF.